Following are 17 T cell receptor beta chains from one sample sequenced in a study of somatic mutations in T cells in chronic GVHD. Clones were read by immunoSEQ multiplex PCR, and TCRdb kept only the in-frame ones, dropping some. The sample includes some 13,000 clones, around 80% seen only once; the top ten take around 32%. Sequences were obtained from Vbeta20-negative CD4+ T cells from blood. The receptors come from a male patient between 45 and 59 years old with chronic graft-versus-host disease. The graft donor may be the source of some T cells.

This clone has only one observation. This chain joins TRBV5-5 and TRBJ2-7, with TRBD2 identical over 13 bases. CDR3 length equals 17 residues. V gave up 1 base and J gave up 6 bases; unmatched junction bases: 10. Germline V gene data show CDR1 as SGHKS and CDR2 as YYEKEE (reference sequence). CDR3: CASSLTSGGARRSEQYF. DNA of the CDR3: TGTGCCAGCAGCTTGACTAGCGGGGGGGCTCGTCGGAGCGAGCAGTACTTC. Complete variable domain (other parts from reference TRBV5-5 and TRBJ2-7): DAGVTQSPTHLIKTRGQQVTLRCSPISGHKSVSWYQQVLGQGPQFIFQYYEKEERGRGNFPDRFSARQFPNYSSELNVNALLLGDSALYLCASSLTSGGARRSEQYFGPGTRLTVT.

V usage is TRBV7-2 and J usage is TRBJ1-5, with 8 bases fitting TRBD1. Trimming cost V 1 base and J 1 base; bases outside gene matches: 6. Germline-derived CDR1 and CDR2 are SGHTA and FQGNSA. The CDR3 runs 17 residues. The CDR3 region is CASSLGTGRVSNQPQHF. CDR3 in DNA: TGTGCCAGCAGCTTAGGGACAGGGAGGGTCAGCAATCAGCCCCAGCATTTT.

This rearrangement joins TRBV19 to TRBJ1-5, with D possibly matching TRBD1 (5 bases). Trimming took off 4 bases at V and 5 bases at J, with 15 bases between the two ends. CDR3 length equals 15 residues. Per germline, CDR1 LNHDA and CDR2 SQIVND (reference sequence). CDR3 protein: CASSSQLQAHQPQHF. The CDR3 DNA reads TGTGCCAGTAGTAGTCAATTACAGGCCCATCAGCCCCAGCATTTT.

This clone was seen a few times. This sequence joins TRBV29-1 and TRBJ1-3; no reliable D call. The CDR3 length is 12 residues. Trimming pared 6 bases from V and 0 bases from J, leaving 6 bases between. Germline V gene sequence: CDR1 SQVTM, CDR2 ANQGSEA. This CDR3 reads CSVEGSGNTIYF. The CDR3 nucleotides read TGCAGCGTCGAGGGCTCTGGAAACACCATATATTTT. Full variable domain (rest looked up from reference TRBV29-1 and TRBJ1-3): SAVISQKPSRDICQRGTSLTIQCQVDSQVTMMFWYRQQPGQSLTLIATANQGSEATYESGFVIDKFPISRPNLTFSTLTVSNMSPEDSSIYLCSVEGSGNTIYFGEGSWLTVV.

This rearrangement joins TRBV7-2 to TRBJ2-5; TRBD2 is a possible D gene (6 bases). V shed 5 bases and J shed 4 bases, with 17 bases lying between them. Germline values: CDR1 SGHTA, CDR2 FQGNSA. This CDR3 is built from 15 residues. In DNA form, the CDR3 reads TGTGCCAGCAGCCGCCCCTCACTAGCCCGAGAGACCCAGTACTTC. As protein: CASSRPSLARETQYF. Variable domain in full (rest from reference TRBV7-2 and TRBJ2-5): GAGVSQSPSNKVTEKGKDVELRCDPISGHTALYWYRQSLGQGLEFLIYFQGNSAPDKSGLPSDRFSAERTGGSVSTLTIQRTQQEDSAVYLCASSRPSLARETQYFGPGTRLLVL.

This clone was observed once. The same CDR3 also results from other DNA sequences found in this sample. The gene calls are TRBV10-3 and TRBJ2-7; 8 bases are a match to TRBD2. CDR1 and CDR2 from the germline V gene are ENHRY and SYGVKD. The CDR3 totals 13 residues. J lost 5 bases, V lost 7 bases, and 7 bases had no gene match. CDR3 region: CAIKGGRSNEQYF. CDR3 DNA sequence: TGTGCCATCAAGGGCGGGAGGTCCAACGAGCAGTACTTC.

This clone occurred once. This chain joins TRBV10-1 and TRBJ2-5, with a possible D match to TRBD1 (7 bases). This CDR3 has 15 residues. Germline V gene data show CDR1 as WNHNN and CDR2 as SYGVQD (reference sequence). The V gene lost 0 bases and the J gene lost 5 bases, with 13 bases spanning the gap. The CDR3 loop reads CASSESAGGLETQYF. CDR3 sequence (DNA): TGCGCCAGCAGTGAGTCGGCAGGGGGGCTGGAGACCCAGTACTTC.

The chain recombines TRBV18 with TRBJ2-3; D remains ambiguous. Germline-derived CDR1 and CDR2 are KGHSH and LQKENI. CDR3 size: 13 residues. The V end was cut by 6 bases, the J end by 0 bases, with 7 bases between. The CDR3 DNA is TGTGCCAGCTCCCCCGGGAGCACAGATACGCAGTATTTT. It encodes CASSPGSTDTQYF.

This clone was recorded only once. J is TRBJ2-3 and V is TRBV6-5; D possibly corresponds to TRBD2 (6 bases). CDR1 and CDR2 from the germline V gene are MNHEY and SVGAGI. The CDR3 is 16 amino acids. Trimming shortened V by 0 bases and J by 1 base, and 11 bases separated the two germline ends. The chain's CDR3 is CASSYSRSSGTDTQYF. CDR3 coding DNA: TGTGCCAGCAGTTACTCGAGATCTAGCGGCACAGATACGCAGTATTTT.

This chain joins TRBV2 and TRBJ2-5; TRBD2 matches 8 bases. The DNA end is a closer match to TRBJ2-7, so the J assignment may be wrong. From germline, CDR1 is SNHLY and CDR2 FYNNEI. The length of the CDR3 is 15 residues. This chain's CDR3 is CASSTGREGAYEQYF. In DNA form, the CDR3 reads TGTGCCAGCAGTACTGGTCGGGAGGGCGCCTACGAGCAGTACTTC.

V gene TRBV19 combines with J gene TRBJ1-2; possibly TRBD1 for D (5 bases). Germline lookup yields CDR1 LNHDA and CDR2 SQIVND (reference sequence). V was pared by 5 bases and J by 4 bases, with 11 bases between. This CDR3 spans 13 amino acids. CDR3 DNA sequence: TGTGCCAGTAGTCAGGGTACGGGCTATGGCTACACCTTC. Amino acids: CASSQGTGYGYTF.

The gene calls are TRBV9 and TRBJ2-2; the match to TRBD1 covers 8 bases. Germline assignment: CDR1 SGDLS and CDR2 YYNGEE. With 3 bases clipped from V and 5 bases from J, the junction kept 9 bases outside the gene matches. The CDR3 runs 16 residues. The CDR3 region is CASSGGPGQGTGELFF. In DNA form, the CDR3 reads TGTGCCAGCAGCGGGGGCCCAGGACAGGGAACCGGGGAGCTGTTTTTT.

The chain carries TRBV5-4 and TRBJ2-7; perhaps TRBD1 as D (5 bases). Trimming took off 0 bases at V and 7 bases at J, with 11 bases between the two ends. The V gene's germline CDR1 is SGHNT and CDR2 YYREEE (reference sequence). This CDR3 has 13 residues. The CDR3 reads CASSLEQGREQYF. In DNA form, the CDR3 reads TGTGCCAGCAGCTTGGAGCAGGGCCGGGAGCAGTACTTC.

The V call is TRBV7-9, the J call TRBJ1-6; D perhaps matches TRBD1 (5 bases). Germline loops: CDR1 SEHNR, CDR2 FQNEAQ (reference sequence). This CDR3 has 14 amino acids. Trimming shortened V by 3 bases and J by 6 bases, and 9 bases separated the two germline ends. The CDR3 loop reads CASSFQGGNSPLHF. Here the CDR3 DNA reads TGTGCCAGCAGCTTTCAGGGTGGTAATTCACCCCTCCACTTT.

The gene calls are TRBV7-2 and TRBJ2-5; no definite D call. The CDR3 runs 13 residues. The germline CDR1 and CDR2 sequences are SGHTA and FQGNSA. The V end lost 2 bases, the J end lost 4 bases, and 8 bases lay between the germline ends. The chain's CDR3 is CASSLRVVETQYF. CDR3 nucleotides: TGTGCCAGCAGCTTACGGGTTGTAGAGACCCAGTACTTC.

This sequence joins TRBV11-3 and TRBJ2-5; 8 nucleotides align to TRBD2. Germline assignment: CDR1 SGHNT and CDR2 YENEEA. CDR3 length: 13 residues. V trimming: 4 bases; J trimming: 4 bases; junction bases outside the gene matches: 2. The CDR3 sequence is CASSSLAGETQYF. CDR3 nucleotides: TGTGCCAGCAGCTCTCTAGCGGGAGAGACCCAGTACTTC.

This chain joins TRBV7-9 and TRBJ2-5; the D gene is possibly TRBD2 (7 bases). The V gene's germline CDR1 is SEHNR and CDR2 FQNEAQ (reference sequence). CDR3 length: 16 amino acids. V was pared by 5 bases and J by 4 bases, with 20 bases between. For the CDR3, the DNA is TGTGCCAGCAGCCCCCTGGGAGGGGGTGGTGGAGAGACCCAGTACTTC. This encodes CASSPLGGGGGETQYF.